A single sample is the source of the 16 T cell receptor beta chains below, sequenced in a study of a mutant IDH1 vaccine in newly diagnosed glioma. This sample's time point: week 47, end of study. What each vaccine dose contained was 300 ug of mutant IDH1 20-mer peptide, accompanied by topical imiquimod. Sequenced by immunoSEQ multiplex PCR; TCRdb stores in-frame clones only, minus some. This sample yields some 10,000 clones, of which around 85% are seen a single time; 15% to 20% belongs to the top ten. Their antigens are not known. Sequencing used PBMCs, obtained from a glioma patient whose treatment included an IDH1 peptide vaccine. These receptors were taken from a man younger than 40 with glioma.

This clone was seen only once. The V and J genes are TRBV18 and TRBJ1-3; 10 bases fit TRBD1. With 4 bases clipped from V and 0 bases from J, the junction kept 6 bases outside the gene matches. The germline V gene has CDR1 KGHSH and CDR2 LQKENI. This CDR3 spans 17 amino acids. DNA of the CDR3: TGTGCCAGCTCACGGCGACAGGGGGCTAACTCTGGAAACACCATATATTTT. Its protein is CASSRRQGANSGNTIYF.

The chain uses TRBV18 and TRBJ2-2; 13 bases are shared with TRBD2. Trimming at V came to 8 bases and at J to 6 bases, leaving 6 bases not matched to a gene. This CDR3 spans 15 amino acids. Germline assignment: CDR1 KGHSH and CDR2 LQKENI. The CDR3 DNA sequence: TGTGCCAGCCTAGCCGGACTAGCGGGAGCCGGGGAGCTGTTTTTT. It yields the protein CASLAGLAGAGELFF.

The genes are TRBV11-3 and TRBJ2-1, with D possibly TRBD2 on 5 matching bases. The V and J ends lost 5 bases and 2 bases respectively, with 7 bases between them. The CDR3 runs 13 residues. Per the germline V gene, CDR1 is SGHNT and CDR2 is YENEEA. CDR3 in DNA: TGTGCCAGCAGCCCGCGGGCCTACAATGAGCAGTTCTTC. It yields the protein CASSPRAYNEQFF.

The J gene is TRBJ2-7, the V gene TRBV2; TRBD1 agrees at 8 bases. Germline V lookup: CDR1 SNHLY, CDR2 FYNNEI. Germline trimming cut 4 bases from V and 4 bases from J; bases unmatched to any gene: 9. CDR3 length equals 15 residues. This chain's CDR3 is CASSGSQGAHYEQYF. The CDR3 DNA reads as TGTGCCAGCAGTGGTAGTCAGGGGGCGCATTACGAGCAGTACTTC.

A remark on this clone: Germline is not matched at one junction end, which may reflect a read error. This chain links TRBV20-1 with TRBJ2-5, with a weak D call TRBD2 (6 bases). Germline V gives CDR1 DFQATT, CDR2 SNEGSKA (reference sequence). CDR3 length: 8 residues. For the CDR3, the DNA is TGCAGTGCTAGAGGGGGGGACTTC. Protein sequence: CSARGGDF.

The chain uses TRBV10-3 and TRBJ2-7; maybe TRBD1 (7 bases). The germline V and J ends were trimmed by 1 base and 0 bases, with 13 bases remaining between them. CDR3 length: 16 amino acids. Germline V lookup: CDR1 ENHRY, CDR2 SYGVKD. The CDR3 DNA sequence: TGTGCCATCAGTGAGTGGGGGGACAGACGCTCCTACGAGCAGTACTTC. Its protein is CAISEWGDRRSYEQYF.

V gene TRBV27 combines with J gene TRBJ2-3; the match to TRBD2 covers 13 bases. J was trimmed by 3 bases and V by 6 bases; bases with no gene match: 3. The CDR3 totals 15 residues. Germline-derived CDR1 and CDR2 are MNHEY and SMNVEV (reference sequence). The CDR3 DNA sequence: TGTGCCAGCAGCGGACTAGCGGGAGCAACAGATACGCAGTATTTT. Translated, it gives CASSGLAGATDTQYF.

This clone has just one count. J is TRBJ2-1 and V is TRBV18; no clear D gene. This CDR3 region has 13 residues. Germline V gene data show CDR1 as KGHSH and CDR2 as LQKENI. With 3 bases removed from V and 7 bases from J, the gap between germline ends came to 10 bases. The CDR3 coding sequence is TGTGCCAGCTCACCGGTCGGCAGGAATGAGCAGTTCTTC. Its translation: CASSPVGRNEQFF.

This clone was counted between two and nine times. The genes are TRBV15 and TRBJ1-5, with a possible D match to TRBD1 (5 bases). The germline gives CDR1 LNHNV, CDR2 YYDKDF (reference sequence). CDR3 length: 12 amino acids. Deletions cut 0 bases from V and 9 bases from J, with 6 bases between. CDR3 in amino acids: CATSRDQGPQHF. The CDR3 DNA sequence: TGTGCCACCAGCAGAGATCAGGGGCCCCAGCATTTT.

The chain links TRBV4-1 to TRBJ2-7; D unclear. Germline lookup yields CDR1 MGHRA and CDR2 YSYEKL. V lost 4 bases to trimming and J lost 4 bases, with 8 bases between them. The CDR3 loop spans 12 amino acids. The CDR3 sequence: CASSPDSYEQYF. In DNA form, the CDR3 reads TGCGCCAGCAGCCCCGACTCTTACGAGCAGTACTTC.

This sequence joins TRBV6-5 and TRBJ1-2; TRBD1 might be the D (6 bases). The CDR3 has 12 residues. Per germline, CDR1 MNHEY and CDR2 SVGAGI. The germline V and J ends were trimmed by 8 bases and 6 bases, with 13 bases remaining between them. This CDR3 reads CASRRGEDGYTF. The CDR3 nucleotides are TGTGCCAGCCGGAGGGGGGAGGATGGCTACACCTTC.

The chain carries TRBV7-8 and TRBJ2-2, with unresolved D. Germline loops: CDR1 SGHVS, CDR2 FQNEAQ. Trimming stripped 5 bases from V and 5 bases from J, with 9 bases between. The CDR3 has 13 amino acids. CDR3 sequence reads: CASSLGFTGELFF. CDR3 in DNA: TGTGCCAGCAGCCTAGGGTTTACCGGGGAGCTGTTTTTT.

The chain joins TRBV5-5 to TRBJ1-1; TRBD1 is a possible D gene (5 bases). This CDR3 is 15 amino acids long. Trimming shortened V by 0 bases and J by 1 base, and 10 bases separated the two germline ends. Germline assignment: CDR1 SGHKS and CDR2 YYEKEE (reference sequence). This chain's CDR3 is CASSLAGTGNTEAFF. In DNA, the CDR3 is TGTGCCAGCAGCTTGGCAGGGACGGGGAACACTGAAGCTTTCTTT.

The chain has TRBV6-5 and TRBJ1-6; D gene uncertain. V lost 3 bases to trimming and J lost 8 bases, with 17 bases between them. Germline V gene sequence: CDR1 MNHEY, CDR2 SVGAGI. The CDR3 totals 16 residues. CDR3: CASSYLAGVTDSPLHF. In DNA form, the CDR3 reads TGTGCCAGCAGTTATCTGGCAGGAGTAACCGATTCACCCCTCCACTTT.

The chain uses TRBV19 and TRBJ1-1; no clear D. V lost 3 bases and J 2 bases, leaving 7 bases between the germline ends. Germline values: CDR1 LNHDA, CDR2 SQIVND (reference sequence). CDR3 size: 13 residues. The CDR3 nucleotides read TGTGCCAGTAGTATTTGGCCTAACACTGAAGCTTTCTTT. This encodes CASSIWPNTEAFF.

V gene TRBV11-3 combines with J gene TRBJ2-1, with D perhaps given as TRBD1 or TRBD2 (5 bases each). V lost 5 bases and J 0 bases, leaving 14 bases between the germline ends. This CDR3 is built from 16 residues. The germline CDR1 and CDR2 sequences are SGHNT and YENEEA. CDR3 nucleotide sequence: TGTGCCAGCAGCCTATCGGGACGGCCCTCCTACAATGAGCAGTTCTTC. This gives the protein CASSLSGRPSYNEQFF.